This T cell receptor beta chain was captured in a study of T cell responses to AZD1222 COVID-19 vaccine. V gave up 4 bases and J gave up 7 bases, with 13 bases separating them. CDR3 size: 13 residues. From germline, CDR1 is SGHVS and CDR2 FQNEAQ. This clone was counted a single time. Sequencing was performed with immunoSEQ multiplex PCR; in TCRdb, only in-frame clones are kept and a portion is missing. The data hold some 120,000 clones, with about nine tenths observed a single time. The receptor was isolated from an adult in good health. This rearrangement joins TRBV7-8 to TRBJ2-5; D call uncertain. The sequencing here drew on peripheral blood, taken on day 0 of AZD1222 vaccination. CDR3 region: CASSSERVGTQYF. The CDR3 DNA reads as TGTGCCAGCAGCTCTGAACGGGTGGGGACCCAGTACTTC. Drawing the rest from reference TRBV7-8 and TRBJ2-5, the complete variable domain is GAGVSQSPRYKVAKRGQDVALRCDPISGHVSLFWYQQALGQGPEFLTYFQNEAQLDKSGLPSDRFFAERPEGSVSTLKIQRTQQEDSAVYLCASSSERVGTQYFGPGTRLLVL.